The clone carrying this T cell receptor (beta chain) was observed a single time. Its target is not known. The source of the sample is a study of cytomegalovirus exposure and HLA in healthy donors. Amplification used 60 Vbeta primers and 13 Jbeta primers. The data were produced by immunoSEQ multiplex PCR, yet TCRdb's version contains in-frame clones alone and is incomplete. The profile covers approximately 190,000 clones, with 75% to 80% appearing a single time and 14% taken by the ten largest. General observations from the study: A link between a missense DCLRE1C variant and TCR beta V- and J-gene trimming emerged from a later analysis. Follow-up analysis found HLA locus-dependent TCR association rates, highest for DRB1 and lowest for HLA-C. Associated with cytomegalovirus, according to the listing, were 150 to 200 TCR beta chains. Earlier analysis yielded a pattern in which most TCR beta V segments were productive about 90% or about 30% of the time.

The germline CDR1 and CDR2 sequences are SGHDN and FVKESK. The CDR3 sequence is 13 residues long. V lost 1 base, J lost 3 bases, and 7 bases lay in between. The sequenced sample consisted of PBMCs. The rearrangement joins TRBV14 to TRBJ2-7; a weak D match, TRBD2 (5 bases). This clonotype was obtained from a woman in her twenties or thirties in good health and CMV-seropositive. For the CDR3, the DNA is TGTGCCAGCAGCCAAGGGGGAGACTACGAGCAGTACTTC. Protein product: CASSQGGDYEQYF.